The 24 T cell receptor beta chains given below trace back to one sample, sequenced in a study of HIV-infected patients and healthy controls. The repertoire came from unfractionated whole blood and reflected all unsorted peripheral T cells. Approximately 500 ng RNA was reverse transcribed with alpha and beta constant-region primers. Each of the alpha and beta chains got its own library through chain-specific third strand synthesis with indices. TCRdb ran MiXCR on the 5' RACE reads and lists one entry per CDR3 protein. The data show about 19,000 distinct CDR3 sequences, 8.9% seen once. The specimen was blood. These receptors came from an adult in good health.

This clonotype was picked up many times. V is TRBV4-3 and J is TRBJ1-5, with D hard to call. Deletions cut 0 bases from V and 1 base from J, with 4 bases between. The CDR3 runs to 14 residues. Germline V lookup: CDR1 LGHNA, CDR2 YSLEER. The CDR3 spells CASSQDPSNQPQHF. The CDR3 bases are TGCGCCAGCAGCCAAGATCCAAGCAATCAGCCCCAGCATTTT.

This clonotype has only a few counts. This chain joins TRBV29-1 and TRBJ1-5; 9 bases are shared with TRBD1. The CDR3 spans 15 residues. Germline CDR1 reads SQVTM; CDR2 reads ANQGSEA. J lost 3 bases, V lost 7 bases, and 10 bases had no gene match. The CDR3 loop reads CSEAGQGFPNQPQHF. The CDR3 bases are TGCAGCGAGGCAGGACAGGGGTTTCCCAATCAGCCCCAGCATTTT. Based on the CDR3 plus reference TRBV29-1 and TRBJ1-5, the full variable domain is SAVISQKPSRDICQRGTSLTIQCQVDSQVTMMFWYRQQPGQSLTLIATANQGSEATYESGFVIDKFPISRPNLTFSTLTVSNMSPEDSSIYLCSEAGQGFPNQPQHFGDGTRLSIL.

This clonotype appeared many times. The chain carries TRBV20-1 and TRBJ2-5; the D is unclear. There are 13 residues in the CDR3. Trimming removed 6 bases from V and 5 bases from J, with 16 bases in between. Germline CDR1 DFQATT, CDR2 SNEGSKA (reference sequence). CDR3 loop: CSAKTSHLETQYF. In DNA form, the CDR3 reads TGCAGTGCCAAGACGTCACACTTGGAGACCCAGTACTTC.

This clonotype was recorded at least ten times. The V call is TRBV27, the J call TRBJ2-7, with TRBD1 matching 7 bases. The CDR3 is 14 amino acids. V was clipped by 5 bases and J by 5 bases; unmatched bases: 9. The germline CDR1 and CDR2 sequences are MNHEY and SMNVEV (reference sequence). The CDR3 DNA follows: TGTGCCAGCAGTACACGACAGGGTCGGCACGAGCAGTACTTC. Its translation: CASSTRQGRHEQYF.

This clonotype appeared many times. The chain joins TRBV29-1 to TRBJ2-4; TRBD1 agrees at 8 bases. Germline V gene data show CDR1 as SQVTM and CDR2 as ANQGSEA. The CDR3 has 13 residues. After removal of 6 bases from V and 3 bases from J, the junction contained 4 bases not matched to a gene. As DNA, the CDR3 is TGCAGCGTGGCCGGGACAGGCAAAAACATTCAGTACTTC. The encoded protein is CSVAGTGKNIQYF.

This clonotype was seen ten or more times. The chain uses TRBV13 and TRBJ1-2; unclear D gene. CDR3 length: 16 residues. Between the trimmed V and J ends, which lost 5 bases and 5 bases, there was a span of 21 bases. Germline loops: CDR1 PRHDT, CDR2 FYEKMQ (reference sequence). CDR3 protein: CASSAGLRPQAYGYTF. The CDR3 DNA sequence: TGTGCCAGCAGCGCCGGGTTAAGACCCCAGGCTTATGGCTACACCTTC.

This clonotype was detected ten times or more. V and J are TRBV5-1 and TRBJ2-1, with D perhaps matching TRBD1 (5 bases). The CDR3 totals 15 residues. Germline assignment: CDR1 SGHRS and CDR2 YFSETQ. V lost 0 bases to trimming and J lost 0 bases, with 7 bases between them. The CDR3 sequence is CASSLEGVSYNEQFF. CDR3 coding DNA: TGCGCCAGCAGCTTGGAAGGGGTCTCCTACAATGAGCAGTTCTTC.

At least ten counts were recorded for this clonotype. The CDR3 nucleotides are TGCAGCGTTGCTGGACAGGGAATGGACCAGCCCCAGCATTTT. This codes for CSVAGQGMDQPQHF. The genes are TRBV29-1 and TRBJ1-5; 8 positions agree with TRBD1. Germline CDR1 is SQVTM and CDR2 is ANQGSEA. J lost 7 bases, V lost 4 bases, and 9 bases had no gene match. There are 14 residues in the CDR3.

This clonotype turned up a few times. This rearrangement joins TRBV6-2 or TRBV6-3 to TRBJ2-2; weak D call: TRBD1 (5 bases). Trimming shortened V by 5 bases and J by 4 bases, and 14 bases separated the two germline ends. Germline CDR1 MNHEY, CDR2 SVGEGT. The CDR3 sequence is 15 residues long. In nucleotides, the CDR3 is TGTGCCAGCAGTCGAGGTCAGGGCGGCACCGGGGAGCTGTTTTTT. It yields the protein CASSRGQGGTGELFF.

This clonotype has ten or more counts. V and J are TRBV7-9 and TRBJ2-2; 7 bases align to TRBD1. Losses at the gene ends were 5 bases for V and 0 bases for J; bases not matched to a gene: 6. The CDR3 consists of 16 residues. Germline assignment: CDR1 SEHNR and CDR2 FQNEAQ (reference sequence). The CDR3 sequence: CASSAPGQTNTGELFF. The CDR3 DNA is TGTGCCAGCAGCGCGCCGGGACAGACGAACACCGGGGAGCTGTTTTTT.

In this sample, this clonotype turned up many times. This rearrangement joins TRBV7-2 to TRBJ2-3; maybe TRBD2 (6 bases). The CDR3 runs 14 residues. The V gene's germline CDR1 is SGHTA and CDR2 FQGNSA. Trimming shortened V by 6 bases and J by 3 bases, and 13 bases separated the two germline ends. The CDR3 DNA reads TGTGCCAGCAGTTTGAGACGGGAGACAGATACGCAGTATTTT. Protein: CASSLRRETDTQYF.

This clonotype is deemed large. The gene calls are TRBV6-4 and TRBJ2-3, with 8 bases identical to TRBD1. V trimming: 0 bases; J trimming: 1 base; junction bases outside the gene matches: 3. Germline V gene lookup returns CDR1 MRHNA and CDR2 SNTAGT. The CDR3 has 16 residues. Written as DNA, the CDR3 is TGTGCCAGCAGTGACTCGACGGGACAGGGCACAGATACGCAGTATTTT. Protein: CASSDSTGQGTDTQYF.

This clonotype appeared many times. V gene TRBV4-3 combines with J gene TRBJ2-7; possibly TRBD1 for D (5 bases). The CDR3 is 13 residues long. Germline V gene data show CDR1 as LGHNA and CDR2 as YSLEER. Deletions cut 4 bases from V and 4 bases from J, with 11 bases between. CDR3 coding DNA: TGCGCCAGCAGCCCCAGGACATCGTACGAGCAGTACTTC. Protein product: CASSPRTSYEQYF.

This clonotype was seen at least ten times. The chain joins TRBV7-9 to TRBJ2-5; a possible D gene is TRBD2 (6 bases). The V gene's germline CDR1 is SEHNR and CDR2 FQNEAQ (reference sequence). The CDR3 runs to 16 residues. The ends were cut back, 5 bases at V and 2 bases at J, with 18 bases in the middle. The CDR3 DNA sequence: TGTGCCAGCAGCCCGAGGAGGGCCTTTTTTCAAGAGACCCAGTACTTC. As protein: CASSPRRAFFQETQYF.

This clonotype counts as medium-sized (0.01 to 0.1%). This chain's CDR3 is CASSRRGSTDTQYF. The CDR3, as DNA: TGCGCCAGCAGCCGGAGAGGGAGCACAGATACGCAGTATTTT. This chain joins TRBV4-3 and TRBJ2-3, with D possibly matching TRBD2 (5 bases). The CDR3 is 14 residues long. The germline V and J ends were trimmed by 4 bases and 0 bases, with 8 bases remaining between them. Germline CDR1 LGHNA, CDR2 YSLEER.

This clonotype has ten or more counts. The genes are TRBV20-1 and TRBJ1-2; D is unclear. Germline values: CDR1 DFQATT, CDR2 SNEGSKA (reference sequence). The CDR3 sequence is 8 residues long. CDR3 nucleotides: TGCACAACTCATGGCTACACCTTC. Translating it yields CTTHGYTF.

At least ten counts were recorded for this clonotype. The rearrangement links TRBV6-5 to TRBJ1-5; 10 bases line up with TRBD1. Trimming cost V 7 bases and J 3 bases; bases outside gene matches: 9. The germline V gene encodes CDR1 MNHEY and CDR2 SVGAGI. The CDR3 consists of 16 residues. CDR3 DNA: TGTGCCAGCACCGCTCGACAGGGGGCTCTCAATCAGCCCCAGCATTTT. Residues: CASTARQGALNQPQHF.

This rearrangement joins TRBV20-1 to TRBJ1-1; D may be TRBD1 (5 bases). CDR1 is DFQATT and CDR2 is SNEGSKA in the germline V gene (reference sequence). This CDR3 contains 16 residues. The germline V and J ends were trimmed by 0 bases and 0 bases, with 14 bases remaining between them. CDR3 DNA sequence: TGCAGTGCTAGAGATCCCCGGGCAGGGATGAACACTGAAGCTTTCTTT. Translated, it gives CSARDPRAGMNTEAFF.

This chain joins TRBV4-3 and TRBJ1-5; D is possibly TRBD1 (6 bases). The CDR3 is made up of 15 amino acids. Trimming removed 4 bases from V and 6 bases from J, with 16 bases in between. Per germline, CDR1 LGHNA and CDR2 YSLEER. The CDR3 bases are TGCGCCAGCAGCCGGTCGGTCGGGGGCGGTCAGCCCCAGCATTTT. It specifies CASSRSVGGGQPQHF.

In its sample, this clonotype ranks as medium-sized. V is TRBV20-1 and J is TRBJ1-1, with D uncertain. CDR3 length: 13 amino acids. Trimming cost V 5 bases and J 0 bases, with 10 bases left between them. CDR1 and CDR2 (germline): DFQATT, SNEGSKA (reference sequence). For the CDR3, the DNA is TGCAGTGCTGCCGGACCGATGAACACTGAAGCTTTCTTT. It codes for CSAAGPMNTEAFF.

This clonotype occurred many times. CDR3: CASSLVRSGGELFF. The CDR3, as DNA: TGCGCCAGCAGCTTGGTCCGGTCGGGCGGGGAGCTGTTTTTT. The chain links TRBV5-1 to TRBJ2-2, with no clear D. CDR3 length: 14 amino acids. The germline V and J ends were trimmed by 0 bases and 7 bases, with 10 bases remaining between them. From germline, CDR1 is SGHRS and CDR2 YFSETQ.

Comments on this clonotype: A read error may explain this, as a much larger clone is one base away. The chain uses TRBV7-2 and TRBJ1-5, with no clear D. The CDR3 totals 13 residues. The germline CDR1 and CDR2 sequences are SGHTA and FQGNSA. The CDR3 loop is CAISLVYGQPQHF. CDR3 bases: TGTGCCATCAGCTTAGTATACGGTCAGCCCCAGCATTTT.

Concerning this clonotype: This may be a read error, as it is one base from a much larger clone. DNA of the CDR3: TGTGCCAGGAGTTTAGTACAGGCCGTGGCTGAAGCTTTCTTT. It yields the protein CARSLVQAVAEAFF. The V gene is TRBV12-3 or TRBV12-4, the J gene TRBJ1-1; maybe TRBD1 (5 bases). CDR3 length: 14 residues.

This clonotype was seen ten or more times. This rearrangement joins TRBV3-1 to TRBJ1-1; a possible D gene is TRBD1 (6 bases). CDR1 is LGHDT and CDR2 is YNNKEL in the germline V gene (reference sequence). The CDR3 has 14 residues. Trimming removed 6 bases at V and 5 bases at J, with 16 bases between. The CDR3 DNA reads TGTGCCAGCAGTCATACAGGGCTGCGGACTGAAGCTTTCTTT. Translating gives CASSHTGLRTEAFF.